What follows describes a single T cell receptor beta chain. The CDR3 has 13 residues. The V end lost 2 bases, the J end lost 6 bases, and 11 bases lay between the germline ends. CDR1 and CDR2 from the germline V gene are SQVTM and ANQGSEA. The sample belongs to a study of cytomegalovirus exposure and HLA in healthy donors. The PCR contained 60 Vbeta and 13 Jbeta primers. The repertoire was sequenced with immunoSEQ multiplex PCR; TCRdb's copy has only in-frame clones and lacks some. Of roughly 74,000 clones in the sample, 78% were seen once. Sequenced: PBMCs. The chain combines TRBV29-1 with TRBJ1-5; D might be TRBD1 (5 bases). The TCR comes from a man aged 35-49 years in good health and CMV-seronegative. Here the CDR3 DNA reads TGCAGCGTTGAACAGGGTACGGGTCAGCCCCAGCATTTT. Its protein product is CSVEQGTGQPQHF. The full variable domain, its missing parts supplied by reference TRBV29-1 and TRBJ1-5, is SAVISQKPSRDICQRGTSLTIQCQVDSQVTMMFWYRQQPGQSLTLIATANQGSEATYESGFVIDKFPISRPNLTFSTLTVSNMSPEDSSIYLCSVEQGTGQPQHFGDGTRLSIL.